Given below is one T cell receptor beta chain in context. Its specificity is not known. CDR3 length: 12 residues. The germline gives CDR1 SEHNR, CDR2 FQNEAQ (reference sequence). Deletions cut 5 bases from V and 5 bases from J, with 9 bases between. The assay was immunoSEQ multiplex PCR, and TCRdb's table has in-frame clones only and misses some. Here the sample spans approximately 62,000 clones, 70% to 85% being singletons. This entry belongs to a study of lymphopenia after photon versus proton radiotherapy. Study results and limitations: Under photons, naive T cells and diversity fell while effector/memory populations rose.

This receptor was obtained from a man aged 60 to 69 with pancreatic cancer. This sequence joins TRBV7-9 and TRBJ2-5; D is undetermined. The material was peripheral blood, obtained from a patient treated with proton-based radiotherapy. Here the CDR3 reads CASSPGPETQYF. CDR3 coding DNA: TGTGCCAGCAGCCCCGGGCCTGAGACCCAGTACTTC.